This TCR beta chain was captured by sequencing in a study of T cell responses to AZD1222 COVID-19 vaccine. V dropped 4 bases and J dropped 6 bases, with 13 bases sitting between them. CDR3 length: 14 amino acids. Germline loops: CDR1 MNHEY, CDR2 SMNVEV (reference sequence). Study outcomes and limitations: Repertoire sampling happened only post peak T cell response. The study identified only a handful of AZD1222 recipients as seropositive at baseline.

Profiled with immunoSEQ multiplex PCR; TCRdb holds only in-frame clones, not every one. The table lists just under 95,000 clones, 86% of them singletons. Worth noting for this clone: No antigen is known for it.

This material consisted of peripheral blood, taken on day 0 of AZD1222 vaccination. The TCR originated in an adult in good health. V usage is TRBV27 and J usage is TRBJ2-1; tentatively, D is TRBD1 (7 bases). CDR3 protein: CASSSNRGGNEQFF. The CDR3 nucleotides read TGTGCCAGCAGTTCCAACAGGGGAGGCAATGAGCAGTTCTTC.